The 32 T cell receptor beta chains below all came from one sample that was sequenced in a study of cytomegalovirus exposure and HLA in healthy donors. The method was immunoSEQ multiplex PCR; TCRdb's version includes in-frame clones alone and lacks a portion of them. This repertoire shows more than 300,000 clones, about nine tenths found once; its top ten account for 0.7% to 0.85%. Sequences were obtained from PBMCs. The origin of the receptors is a woman aged 18-29 years in good health and CMV-seronegative.

The chain has TRBV10-3 and TRBJ2-7, with D possibly matching TRBD2 (6 bases). V lost 10 bases to trimming and J lost 4 bases, with 11 bases between them. In germline, CDR1 is ENHRY, CDR2 SYGVKD. CDR3 length equals 11 residues. The CDR3 loop is CATVREYEQYF. The CDR3 DNA is TGTGCCACCGTCCGGGAGTACGAGCAGTACTTC.

The chain is built from TRBV5-1 and TRBJ2-1, with TRBD2 matching 9 bases. The CDR3 spans 18 residues. Germline trimming cut 1 base from V and 5 bases from J; bases unmatched to any gene: 13. Looked up from germline, CDR1 is SGHRS and CDR2 is YFSETQ. The CDR3 DNA reads as TGCGCCAGCAGCTTGAGGGCCGCGGGAGGGCCAACGGACAATGAGCAGTTCTTC. Translated, it gives CASSLRAAGGPTDNEQFF.

The chain uses TRBV2 and TRBJ2-3; weak D call: TRBD2 (5 bases). CDR3 length equals 14 residues. Trimming removed 0 bases at V and 6 bases at J, with 10 bases between. Germline V gene sequence: CDR1 SNHLY, CDR2 FYNNEI. The CDR3 DNA is TGTGCCAGCAGTGAAGCGACGGACTCGGATACGCAGTATTTT. Residues: CASSEATDSDTQYF.

The chain joins TRBV7-2 to TRBJ2-1, with 7 bases identical to TRBD1. V shed 5 bases, J shed 1 base, and the junction held 2 bases outside the gene matches. The CDR3 has 14 residues. CDR1 and CDR2 from the germline V gene are SGHTA and FQGNSA. The chain's CDR3 is CASSPGQSYNEQFF. CDR3 coding DNA: TGTGCCAGCAGCCCGGGACAGTCCTACAATGAGCAGTTCTTC.

The CDR3 spells CASSLGLAGPMDYNEQFF. CDR3 bases: TGTGCCAGCAGCTTAGGGCTAGCGGGACCTATGGACTACAATGAGCAGTTCTTC. The chain couples TRBV7-2 to TRBJ2-1, with 9 nucleotides matching TRBD2. The CDR3 extends over 18 amino acids. In germline, CDR1 is SGHTA, CDR2 FQGNSA. V dropped 1 base and J dropped 3; count of bases not matched to a gene: 10.

The chain carries TRBV7-2 and TRBJ2-7; 7 bases are a match to TRBD1. V gave up 3 bases and J gave up 3 bases; unmatched junction bases: 5. The CDR3 is made up of 14 amino acids. Germline V gene data show CDR1 as SGHTA and CDR2 as FQGNSA. CDR3 nucleotides: TGTGCCAGCAGCTTCGGGGACAGCGTCTACGAGCAGTACTTC. It is translated as CASSFGDSVYEQYF.

This chain uses TRBV2 with TRBJ2-1; 13 bases map to TRBD2. Germline-derived CDR1 and CDR2 are SNHLY and FYNNEI. CDR3 length: 13 residues. Germline trimming cut 11 bases from V and 7 bases from J; bases unmatched to any gene: 5. The CDR3 nucleotides are TGTGCCCTCGGGACTAGCGGGGTGAATGAGCAGTTCTTC. Residues: CALGTSGVNEQFF. The variable domain in full, completed from reference TRBV2 and TRBJ2-1, reads EPEVTQTPSHQVTQMGQEVILRCVPISNHLYFYWYRQILGQKVEFLVSFYNNEISEKSEIFDDQFSVERPDGSNFTLKIRSTKLEDSAMYFCALGTSGVNEQFFGPGTRLTVL.

This chain uses TRBV11-2 with TRBJ1-1, with 7 bases fitting TRBD1. The CDR3 is made up of 12 amino acids. The germline V gene encodes CDR1 SGHAT and CDR2 FQNNGV. The ends lost 3 bases at V and 7 bases at J; junction bases unmatched: 2. CDR3 nucleotide sequence: TGTGCCAGCAGCTTGTGGACAGGTGAAGCTTTCTTT. Encoded protein: CASSLWTGEAFF.

This chain links TRBV2 with TRBJ2-7; TRBD2 matches at 8 bases. CDR1 and CDR2 from the germline V gene are SNHLY and FYNNEI. CDR3 length: 13 residues. With V trimmed by 4 bases and J by 7 bases, 6 bases remained unmatched. The CDR3 DNA follows: TGTGCCAGCAGTGTTGGGACTAGTGTGGAGCAGTACTTC. It is translated as CASSVGTSVEQYF. The full variable domain, rest sourced from reference TRBV2 and TRBJ2-7, is EPEVTQTPSHQVTQMGQEVILRCVPISNHLYFYWYRQILGQKVEFLVSFYNNEISEKSEIFDDQFSVERPDGSNFTLKIRSTKLEDSAMYFCASSVGTSVEQYFGPGTRLTVT.

The chain is built from TRBV11-2 and TRBJ2-7, with 11 nucleotides matching TRBD1. This CDR3 has 14 amino acids. V trimming: 4 bases; J trimming: 7 bases; junction bases outside the gene matches: 6. The germline V gene encodes CDR1 SGHAT and CDR2 FQNNGV. CDR3 sequence (DNA): TGTGCCAGCAGCTCGGGACAGGGGGTGGGGGAGCAGTACTTC. The encoded protein is CASSSGQGVGEQYF. The full variable domain, in which reference TRBV11-2 and TRBJ2-7 provide the parts outside the CDR3, is EAGVAQSPRYKIIEKRQSVAFWCNPISGHATLYWYQQILGQGPKLLIQFQNNGVVDDSQLPKDRFSAERLKGVDSTLKIQPAKLEDSAVYLCASSSGQGVGEQYFGPGTRLTVT.

The chain carries TRBV11-3 and TRBJ2-5; D may be TRBD2 (6 bases). Trimming shortened V by 1 base and J by 5 bases, and 8 bases separated the two germline ends. The germline V gene has CDR1 SGHNT and CDR2 YENEEA. CDR3 length: 13 residues. CDR3 loop: CASSLGEEETQYF. The CDR3 DNA reads as TGTGCCAGCAGCTTAGGGGAGGAGGAGACCCAGTACTTC.

This clone was seen only once. The chain carries TRBV28 and TRBJ2-5; the D gene is possibly TRBD2 (5 bases). The CDR3 is made up of 13 amino acids. The V gene lost 4 bases and the J gene lost 5 bases, with 11 bases spanning the gap. The V gene's germline CDR1 is MDHEN and CDR2 SYDVKM. For the CDR3, the DNA is TGTGCCAGCAGTTCGGGTAGGGAGGAGACCCAGTACTTC. It encodes CASSSGREETQYF. The whole variable domain, filled in from reference TRBV28 and TRBJ2-5, reads DVKVTQSSRYLVKRTGEKVFLECVQDMDHENMFWYRQDPGLGLRLIYFSYDVKMKEKGDIPEGYSVSREKKERFSLILESASTNQTSMYLCASSSGREETQYFGPGTRLLVL.

This clone was detected a few times. The CDR3 loop reads CASSWTSRNEQYF. The CDR3 DNA reads TGTGCCAGCAGCTGGACTAGTCGGAACGAGCAGTACTTC. V gene TRBV6-6 combines with J gene TRBJ2-7; 7 positions agree with TRBD2. Germline assignment: CDR1 MNHNY and CDR2 SVGAGI (reference sequence). The trim removed 6 bases at V and 5 bases at J, leaving 7 bases unmatched. CDR3 length equals 13 residues.

This chain links TRBV5-4 with TRBJ2-7; 10 positions agree with TRBD2. The CDR3 has 15 residues. V gave up 2 bases and J gave up 2 bases; unmatched junction bases: 4. Germline V lookup: CDR1 SGHNT, CDR2 YYREEE (reference sequence). The CDR3 nucleotides read TGTGCCAGCAGCTTTGGACTAGCGGAGACCTACGAGCAGTACTTC. Its protein product is CASSFGLAETYEQYF.

V and J are TRBV9 and TRBJ2-7; D is possibly TRBD2 (6 bases). Germline values: CDR1 SGDLS, CDR2 YYNGEE. V lost 3 bases, J lost 6 bases, and 16 bases lay in between. CDR3 length equals 14 residues. The CDR3 sequence: CASSARTGEGEQYF. CDR3 in DNA: TGTGCCAGCAGCGCCAGGACGGGGGAAGGCGAGCAGTACTTC.

This chain joins TRBV9 and TRBJ2-5; D gene unclear. The CDR3 spans 14 residues. The V end lost 0 bases, the J end lost 1 base, and 7 bases lay between the germline ends. CDR1 is SGDLS and CDR2 is YYNGEE in the germline V gene. CDR3 residues: CASSVDPGQETQYF. The CDR3 nucleotides are TGTGCCAGCAGCGTAGATCCAGGCCAAGAGACCCAGTACTTC.

The chain is built from TRBV7-8 and TRBJ1-5; D is ambiguous. Trimming stripped 8 bases from V and 5 bases from J, with 10 bases between. Germline CDR1 reads SGHVS; CDR2 reads FQNEAQ. There are 12 residues in the CDR3. CDR3 loop: CASSQLDQPQHF. CDR3 coding DNA: TGTGCCAGCTCACAATTGGATCAGCCCCAGCATTTT.

This clone is a singleton in its sample. The rearrangement joins TRBV7-8 to TRBJ2-6; tentative D call: TRBD1 (6 bases). Germline CDR1 SGHVS, CDR2 FQNEAQ. This CDR3 region has 17 residues. Trimming took off 8 bases at V and 0 bases at J, with 17 bases between the two ends. The CDR3 here is CASLTQGPRSGANVLTF. CDR3 sequence (DNA): TGTGCCAGCCTTACCCAGGGGCCGCGCTCTGGGGCCAACGTCCTGACTTTC.

The chain joins TRBV20-1 to TRBJ1-2; perhaps TRBD1 as D (6 bases). CDR1 is DFQATT and CDR2 is SNEGSKA in the germline V gene (reference sequence). CDR3 length equals 11 residues. DNA of the CDR3: TGCAGGCAAGCAGGGGACTATGGCTACACCTTC. Translation gives CRQAGDYGYTF.

V gene TRBV6-4 combines with J gene TRBJ2-2; no firm D call. Looked up from germline, CDR1 is MRHNA and CDR2 is SNTAGT. The CDR3 is 16 residues long. Trimming left V 0 bases short and J 4 bases short, with 12 bases between. Written as DNA, the CDR3 is TGTGCCAGCAGTGACTCACCCGAGCGAGGCACCGGGGAGCTGTTTTTT. Translating gives CASSDSPERGTGELFF.

V and J are TRBV6-5 and TRBJ2-1, with a weak D call TRBD2 (6 bases). Germline-derived CDR1 and CDR2 are MNHEY and SVGAGI. V was shortened by 6 bases and J by 9 bases, with 18 bases between the two germline ends. The CDR3 is made up of 14 amino acids. The CDR3 region has the DNA TGTGCCAGCAGCTCAAGGGGCGGGGAGTCTGAGCAGTTCTTC. This gives the protein CASSSRGGESEQFF.

V usage is TRBV5-6 and J usage is TRBJ1-2; 9 bases line up with TRBD1. V gave up 0 bases and J gave up 6 bases; unmatched junction bases: 6. The germline gives CDR1 SGHDT, CDR2 YYEEEE. CDR3 length: 15 residues. The CDR3 sequence: CASSLEGYRGHGYTF. CDR3 sequence (DNA): TGTGCCAGCAGCTTGGAAGGGTACAGGGGGCATGGCTACACCTTC.

This clone showed up just once. The chain employs TRBV28 and TRBJ2-7; 7 bases align to TRBD1. Per germline, CDR1 MDHEN and CDR2 SYDVKM. The CDR3 covers 16 residues. V gave up 6 bases and J gave up 2 bases; unmatched junction bases: 13. The CDR3 protein is CASSPILTGFPYEQYF. For the CDR3, the DNA is TGTGCCAGCAGCCCAATCCTGACAGGGTTCCCCTACGAGCAGTACTTC.

The J gene is TRBJ2-3, the V gene TRBV7-3; 9 bases line up with TRBD1. The CDR3 covers 15 residues. From germline, CDR1 is SGHTA and CDR2 FQGTGA. V shed 4 bases, J shed 6 bases, and the junction held 8 bases outside the gene matches. CDR3 region: CASSSTGQGTDTQYF. CDR3 DNA sequence: TGTGCCAGCAGCTCGACCGGACAGGGGACGGATACGCAGTATTTT. Full variable domain (outside the CDR3, taken from reference TRBV7-3 and TRBJ2-3): GAGVSQTPSNKVTEKGKYVELRCDPISGHTALYWYRQSLGQGPEFLIYFQGTGAADDSGLPNDRFFAVRPEGSVSTLKIQRTERGDSAVYLCASSSTGQGTDTQYFGPGTRLTVL.

The chain couples TRBV7-3 to TRBJ2-1, with 7 bases aligning to TRBD1. Germline V lookup: CDR1 SGHTA, CDR2 FQGTGA. J gave up 10 bases and V 0 bases, and 9 bases lay outside the gene matches. This CDR3 has 15 amino acids. The CDR3 here is CASSLTTGLAREQFF. CDR3 DNA: TGTGCCAGCAGCTTAACGACAGGGCTAGCACGGGAGCAGTTCTTC.

This clone came up once. This chain uses TRBV21-1 with TRBJ2-7; TRBD1 is the table's D call, not checked against the DNA. TRBV21-1 is an annotated pseudogene. There are 12 residues in the CDR3. CDR3 coding DNA: TGTGCCGGAAGTGGGGGCAAACACGAGCAGTACTTC. It yields the protein CAGSGGKHEQYF.

V is TRBV9 and J is TRBJ1-3; 7 bases are a match to TRBD1. The CDR3 has 15 amino acids. Germline V gives CDR1 SGDLS, CDR2 YYNGEE. V gave up 4 bases and J gave up 8 bases; unmatched junction bases: 12. This chain's CDR3 is CASSPFPTGTYTIYF. The CDR3, as DNA: TGTGCCAGCAGCCCGTTCCCGACAGGGACATACACCATATATTTT.

V and J are TRBV7-6 and TRBJ2-1, with D possibly matching TRBD2 (7 bases). This CDR3 contains 15 residues. Germline V gene data show CDR1 as SGHVS and CDR2 as FNYEAQ. Deletions cut 2 bases from V and 2 bases from J, with 10 bases between. The DNA for the CDR3 is TGTGCCAGCAGCTTAACCGGGGGGCCCTACAATGAGCAGTTCTTC. It codes for CASSLTGGPYNEQFF.

The rearrangement links TRBV9 to TRBJ2-1, with 10 bases fitting TRBD2. J lost 6 bases, V lost 4 bases, and 7 bases had no gene match. CDR1 is SGDLS and CDR2 is YYNGEE in the germline V gene. The CDR3 runs 15 residues. This CDR3 reads CASSKLAGVGNEQFF. The CDR3 bases are TGTGCCAGCAGCAAGCTAGCGGGAGTTGGCAATGAGCAGTTCTTC.

The chain recombines TRBV2 with TRBJ2-2; no clear D gene. This CDR3 is built from 11 residues. Germline CDR1 reads SNHLY; CDR2 reads FYNNEI. V dropped 8 bases and J dropped 6 bases, with 7 bases sitting between them. CDR3 sequence reads: CASSTAGELFF. CDR3 nucleotides: TGTGCCAGCTCAACTGCCGGGGAGCTGTTTTTT.

CDR3 nucleotides: TGTGCCAGCAGGAACAGGGCGGTTGAGCAGTACTTC. Its protein is CASRNRAVEQYF. The chain combines TRBV28 with TRBJ2-7, with D tentatively TRBD1 (6 bases). Germline-derived CDR1 and CDR2 are MDHEN and SYDVKM. V gave up 6 bases and J gave up 7 bases, with 13 bases separating them. The CDR3 is 12 amino acids.

This clone was seen only once. The chain links TRBV28 to TRBJ2-5, with 7 bases matching TRBD2. CDR3 size: 17 residues. Trimming took 4 bases from V and 0 from J; bases not matched to a gene: 11. Germline lookup yields CDR1 MDHEN and CDR2 SYDVKM. CDR3 sequence: CASSSPGGQDNQETQYF. The CDR3 DNA is TGTGCCAGCAGTTCCCCGGGGGGTCAGGACAACCAAGAGACCCAGTACTTC.